A selection of T cell receptor beta chains follows, all from one sample in a study of molecular identifiers for immune sequencing clone quantification. TCRdb re-called the PCR reads with MiXCR, one entry per CDR3 protein. Here the sample spans some 320,000 distinct CDR3 sequences, about a fifth being singletons. Material: naive CD8+ T cells from blood, with Jurkat cell RNA spiked in. Receptors originate from a human donor in good health. Some libraries in this study had Jurkat cell RNA spiked in. The conserved cysteine and the conserved F or W are not part of the CDR3 here. The order of the fields is clone size, V gene, J gene, CDR3 protein. A row's size may be missing; if present it is once, few, many or a size class.

clone_size: many; v_call: TRBV6-6; j_call: TRBJ2-4; cdr3_aa: ASSYPTGWRLGNIQY
clone_size: many; v_call: TRBV7-8; j_call: TRBJ2-3; cdr3_aa: ASSPLGFQDTQY
clone_size: few; v_call: TRBV4-3; j_call: TRBJ1-1; cdr3_aa: ASSLAVMGNTEAF
clone_size: NA; v_call: TRBV6-2/TRBV6-3; j_call: TRBJ2-7; cdr3_aa: ASSYVGNSGLSYEQY
clone_size: few; v_call: TRBV20-1; j_call: TRBJ2-7; cdr3_aa: SAIYRESYEQY
clone_size: many; v_call: TRBV9; j_call: TRBJ2-2; cdr3_aa: ASSASQGTGELF
clone_size: many; v_call: TRBV14; j_call: TRBJ2-3; cdr3_aa: ASSQVQGLGDTQY
clone_size: many; v_call: TRBV7-9; j_call: TRBJ2-3; cdr3_aa: AYSGESTDTQY
clone_size: NA; v_call: TRBV19; j_call: TRBJ1-5; cdr3_aa: AVGQTYSNQPQH
clone_size: few; v_call: TRBV6-2/TRBV6-3; j_call: TRBJ2-5; cdr3_aa: ASSAPDSQETQY
clone_size: many; v_call: TRBV12-3/TRBV12-4; j_call: TRBJ2-3; cdr3_aa: ASSFLAGDYSTDTQY
clone_size: many; v_call: TRBV4-3; j_call: TRBJ2-2; cdr3_aa: ASSQGQHTGELF
clone_size: many; v_call: TRBV28; j_call: TRBJ2-7; cdr3_aa: ASSLDSGSYEQY
clone_size: few; v_call: TRBV20-1; j_call: TRBJ2-7; cdr3_aa: SADGTGLEQY
clone_size: many; v_call: TRBV2; j_call: TRBJ2-1; cdr3_aa: ASVPSGSAYNEQF
clone_size: few; v_call: TRBV4-2; j_call: TRBJ1-2; cdr3_aa: ASSQDQSSSNYGYT
clone_size: many; v_call: TRBV2; j_call: TRBJ2-3; cdr3_aa: ASSRSKAGGVTDTQY
clone_size: few; v_call: TRBV21-1; j_call: TRBJ2-5; cdr3_aa: ASTGESRSPPETQY
clone_size: few; v_call: TRBV3-1; j_call: TRBJ2-4; cdr3_aa: ASSQGGPFLAKNIQY
clone_size: NA; v_call: TRBV12-3/TRBV12-4; j_call: TRBJ2-7; cdr3_aa: ASRQSRDRDRAYEQY
clone_size: NA; v_call: TRBV27; j_call: TRBJ2-7; cdr3_aa: ASHPAVSSYEQY
clone_size: NA; v_call: TRBV12-3/TRBV12-4; j_call: TRBJ1-2; cdr3_aa: ASSLTGNYGYT
clone_size: many; v_call: TRBV7-9; j_call: TRBJ1-2; cdr3_aa: ASSLGTNGYT
clone_size: many; v_call: TRBV24-1; j_call: TRBJ2-1; cdr3_aa: ATSAEWGEQF
clone_size: many; v_call: TRBV4-3; j_call: TRBJ1-1; cdr3_aa: ASSQDALRGTEAF
clone_size: NA; v_call: TRBV20-1; j_call: TRBJ2-1; cdr3_aa: SARTLAVSSYNEQF
clone_size: few; v_call: TRBV7-9; j_call: TRBJ1-2; cdr3_aa: ASIPSGGPFYGYT
clone_size: NA; v_call: TRBV2; j_call: TRBJ1-2; cdr3_aa: ASRPTPGLGAEMNYGYT
clone_size: NA; v_call: TRBV13; j_call: TRBJ1-1; cdr3_aa: ASSLQPTMNTEAF
clone_size: many; v_call: TRBV6-6; j_call: TRBJ2-2; cdr3_aa: ASNKGGGANTGELF
clone_size: NA; v_call: TRBV4-1; j_call: TRBJ2-7; cdr3_aa: ASSPGLPRAYEQY
clone_size: many; v_call: TRBV19; j_call: TRBJ1-2; cdr3_aa: ASSTVPEYGYT
clone_size: NA; v_call: TRBV11-2; j_call: TRBJ2-2; cdr3_aa: ASSRGAVSTGELF
clone_size: many; v_call: TRBV7-9; j_call: TRBJ2-5; cdr3_aa: ASSRRTGVETQY
clone_size: NA; v_call: TRBV4-2; j_call: TRBJ1-1; cdr3_aa: ASSQEIVMNTEAF
clone_size: many; v_call: TRBV13; j_call: TRBJ2-4; cdr3_aa: ASSFNRGSGAKNIQY
clone_size: many; v_call: TRBV30; j_call: TRBJ2-5; cdr3_aa: AWSMDFETQY
clone_size: NA; v_call: TRBV5-6; j_call: TRBJ2-4; cdr3_aa: ASSLKAVARGAKNIQY
clone_size: few; v_call: TRBV4-3; j_call: TRBJ2-1; cdr3_aa: ASSQEVEGDSYNEQF
clone_size: NA; v_call: TRBV7-3; j_call: TRBJ2-2; cdr3_aa: ASSSWDIPNTGELF
clone_size: many; v_call: TRBV28; j_call: TRBJ1-1; cdr3_aa: ASSLPPWGQNTEAF
clone_size: many; v_call: TRBV7-2; j_call: TRBJ2-7; cdr3_aa: ASSREPSGGFYEQY
clone_size: many; v_call: TRBV27; j_call: TRBJ2-3; cdr3_aa: ASSLWAALGPDTQY
clone_size: few; v_call: TRBV27; j_call: TRBJ2-3; cdr3_aa: ASSPQRWTDTQY
clone_size: NA; v_call: TRBV28; j_call: TRBJ2-7; cdr3_aa: ASSFLSSRNHYEQY
clone_size: many; v_call: TRBV5-1; j_call: TRBJ2-7; cdr3_aa: ASSFPGSAEQY
clone_size: many; v_call: TRBV27; j_call: TRBJ1-1; cdr3_aa: ASGPGHEAF
clone_size: few; v_call: TRBV27; j_call: TRBJ1-5; cdr3_aa: ASSVQEGQPQH
clone_size: NA; v_call: TRBV20-1; j_call: TRBJ2-3; cdr3_aa: SARGTGTSYRDTQY
clone_size: many; v_call: TRBV29-1; j_call: TRBJ2-5; cdr3_aa: SVDAPGLAGGETQY
clone_size: many; v_call: TRBV6-5; j_call: TRBJ1-1; cdr3_aa: ASSYGTGIYTEAF
clone_size: many; v_call: TRBV7-2; j_call: TRBJ2-2; cdr3_aa: ASTPTAGYGKAGELF
clone_size: NA; v_call: TRBV7-9; j_call: TRBJ2-2; cdr3_aa: ASSPMGQVRTGELF